The 27 T cell receptor beta chains in this list originate from one sample, sequenced in a study of post-analysis software for immune sequencing data. Study-level findings and limits: Controls had lower frequencies than patients of four or five TRBV segments, which included TRBV5-6, TRBV5-1 and TRBV20-1.

Their specific antigens are unknown. Libraries were made from TCR beta cDNA, and they carried unique molecular identifiers. MiXCR was run by TCRdb on the PCR reads, yielding one entry per CDR3 protein. The sample carries fewer than 550,000 distinct CDR3 sequences, 30% to 40% recorded once. The specimen sequenced was blood. These receptors originate from a girl younger than 18 with multiple sclerosis.

The chain is built from TRBV14 and TRBJ1-1, with D possibly matching TRBD1 (6 bases). Between the trimmed V and J ends, which lost 4 bases and 11 bases, there was a span of 14 bases. The CDR3 is made up of 12 amino acids. Looked up from germline, CDR1 is SGHDN and CDR2 is FVKESK. This chain's CDR3 is CASSPAGARAFF. The DNA of the CDR3 is TGTGCCAGCAGCCCTGCGGGGGCGAGGGCTTTCTTT.

A few counts support this clonotype. J is TRBJ2-4 and V is TRBV7-2; 8 bases match TRBD2. The CDR3 runs to 16 residues. Germline CDR1 reads SGHTA; CDR2 reads FQGNSA. The V gene end was trimmed by 5 bases and the J gene end by 2 bases; junction bases not matched to a gene: 8. As DNA, the CDR3 is TGTGCCAGCAGCCCCTCTCGGGGGGGGACCAAAAACATTCAGTACTTC. The encoded protein is CASSPSRGGTKNIQYF. Based on the CDR3 plus reference TRBV7-2 and TRBJ2-4, the full variable domain is GAGVSQSPSNKVTEKGKDVELRCDPISGHTALYWYRQSLGQGLEFLIYFQGNSAPDKSGLPSDRFSAERTGGSVSTLTIQRTQQEDSAVYLCASSPSRGGTKNIQYFGAGTRLSVL.

The chain carries TRBV29-1 and TRBJ2-7; the D call may be TRBD1 or TRBD2 (5 bases each). The J call is doubtful: the DNA matches TRBJ2-5 better. The CDR3 consists of 15 residues. The germline gives CDR1 SQVTM, CDR2 ANQGSEA. The CDR3 is CSVAPSGSLRETQYF. For the CDR3, the DNA is TGCAGCGTTGCCCCATCAGGGAGTCTTAGGGAGACCCAGTACTTC.

This clonotype was observed a handful of times. This sequence joins TRBV6-5 and TRBJ1-5; possible D gene TRBD1, 6 bases. Germline assignment: CDR1 MNHEY and CDR2 SVGAGI. V lost 6 bases to trimming and J lost 4 bases, with 16 bases between them. The CDR3 loop spans 15 amino acids. Here the CDR3 DNA reads TGTGCCAGCAGACCCAAGGGTACAGGGAATCAGCCCCAGCATTTT. Amino acid sequence: CASRPKGTGNQPQHF.

This clonotype was recorded at least ten times. The rearrangement joins TRBV6-4 to TRBJ1-5; TRBD1 might be the D (5 bases). The length of the CDR3 is 13 residues. Deletions cut 4 bases from V and 3 bases from J, with 7 bases between. From germline, CDR1 is MRHNA and CDR2 SNTAGT. Here the CDR3 reads CASSGGDNQPQHF. CDR3 bases: TGTGCCAGCAGTGGGGGGGACAATCAGCCCCAGCATTTT.

In its sample, this clonotype was seen a few times. The chain couples TRBV7-8 to TRBJ2-1; D gene unclear. The V end was cut by 3 bases, the J end by 7 bases, with 7 bases between. The CDR3 has 12 amino acids. Germline loops: CDR1 SGHVS, CDR2 FQNEAQ. The CDR3 DNA follows: TGTGCCAGCAGCTTCGGGTGGAATGAGCAGTTCTTC. Amino acid sequence: CASSFGWNEQFF.

A few counts support this clonotype. This sequence joins TRBV11-2 and TRBJ2-5; D may correspond to TRBD1 or TRBD2 (5 bases each). Looked up from germline, CDR1 is SGHAT and CDR2 is FQNNGV. The length of the CDR3 is 17 residues. Trimming shortened V by 1 base and J by 7 bases, and 22 bases separated the two germline ends. The CDR3 sequence: CASSLVSPGTNLRTQYF. The CDR3 nucleotides read TGTGCCAGCAGCTTAGTATCCCCCGGGACCAACCTGAGGACCCAGTACTTC. Drawing the rest from reference TRBV11-2 and TRBJ2-5, the complete variable domain is EAGVAQSPRYKIIEKRQSVAFWCNPISGHATLYWYQQILGQGPKLLIQFQNNGVVDDSQLPKDRFSAERLKGVDSTLKIQPAKLEDSAVYLCASSLVSPGTNLRTQYFGPGTRLLVL.

In nucleotides, the CDR3 is TGTGCCAGTATGCAATACAATGAGCAGTACTTC. Protein: CASMQYNEQYF. The rearrangement links TRBV21-1 to TRBJ2-5. TRBV21-1 is listed as a pseudogene. This CDR3 contains 11 residues.

The chain is built from TRBV27 and TRBJ1-2; 10 bases align to TRBD1. CDR3 length: 15 residues. The J segment lost 5 bases and the V segment lost 5 bases, leaving 8 bases of the junction unmatched. Germline V gene data show CDR1 as MNHEY and CDR2 as SMNVEV (reference sequence). In nucleotides, the CDR3 is TGTGCCAGCAGTACACCGGGACAGGGGTTTTATGGCTACACCTTC. The encoded protein is CASSTPGQGFYGYTF.

The chain couples TRBV6-5 to TRBJ2-7, with D possibly called TRBD1 or TRBD2 (5 bases each). The CDR3 runs to 17 residues. Trimming stripped 0 bases from V and 1 base from J, with 16 bases between. Germline values: CDR1 MNHEY, CDR2 SVGAGI. CDR3 coding DNA: TGTGCCAGCAGTTACTCGGGCGGGCAGGGAGAATCCTACGAGCAGTACTTC. This encodes CASSYSGGQGESYEQYF.

The CDR3 here is CASSSGQNYGYTF. The DNA of the CDR3 is TGCGCCAGCAGCTCCGGACAGAACTATGGCTACACCTTC. The chain has TRBV4-1 and TRBJ1-2, with D perhaps TRBD1 (6 bases). The CDR3 runs 13 residues. Germline CDR1 is MGHRA and CDR2 is YSYEKL. The ends were cut back, 5 bases at V and 2 bases at J, with 9 bases in the middle.

The chain uses TRBV12-3 or TRBV12-4 and TRBJ1-1; D not resolved. Between the trimmed V and J ends, which lost 1 base and 1 base, there was a span of 7 bases. The length of the CDR3 is 14 residues. In nucleotides, the CDR3 is TGTGCCAGCAGTTTAGGAGAACCGAACACTGAAGCTTTCTTT. Amino acids: CASSLGEPNTEAFF.

The V and J genes are TRBV29-1 and TRBJ1-2; D remains unclear. This CDR3 is 12 amino acids long. Germline V gene sequence: CDR1 SQVTM, CDR2 ANQGSEA. Trimming took off 3 bases at V and 3 bases at J, with 8 bases between the two ends. The chain's CDR3 is CSVEPTDYGYTF. DNA for the CDR3: TGCAGCGTTGAGCCCACGGACTATGGCTACACCTTC.

V and J are TRBV5-1 and TRBJ2-3; D gene uncertain. This CDR3 region has 14 residues. V lost 5 bases to trimming and J lost 2 bases, with 12 bases between them. Looked up from germline, CDR1 is SGHRS and CDR2 is YFSETQ. The CDR3 DNA reads TGCGCCAGCAGTAAAGGGCGAGACACAGATACGCAGTATTTT. Translating gives CASSKGRDTDTQYF. Full variable domain (outside the CDR3, taken from reference TRBV5-1 and TRBJ2-3): KAGVTQTPRYLIKTRGQQVTLSCSPISGHRSVSWYQQTPGQGLQFLFEYFSETQRNKGNFPGRFSGRQFSNSRSEMNVSTLELGDSALYLCASSKGRDTDTQYFGPGTRLTVL.

The sample holds a few counts of this clonotype. The chain couples TRBV6-5 to TRBJ1-1; D ambiguous. Germline V lookup: CDR1 MNHEY, CDR2 SVGAGI. The CDR3 totals 12 residues. The germline V and J ends were trimmed by 8 bases and 7 bases, with 14 bases remaining between them. The CDR3, as DNA: TGTGCCAGCTTCCGCATCAAGGGTGAAGCTTTCTTT. This gives the protein CASFRIKGEAFF.

The chain uses TRBV18 and TRBJ2-5, with D maybe TRBD2 (6 bases). This CDR3 contains 14 residues. The V and J ends lost 3 bases and 6 bases respectively, with 14 bases between them. Germline CDR1 and CDR2: KGHSH and LQKENI. The CDR3, as DNA: TGTGCCAGCTCACCTATGGAGGGGAGACAGACCCAGTACTTC. This gives the protein CASSPMEGRQTQYF.

V is TRBV28 and J is TRBJ2-5; possibly TRBD1 for D (6 bases). The V end was cut by 3 bases, the J end by 5 bases, with 16 bases between. CDR1 MDHEN and CDR2 SYDVKM come from the germline V gene. The CDR3 runs to 15 residues. CDR3 residues: CASSFTEGVRETQYF. In DNA form, the CDR3 reads TGTGCCAGCAGTTTCACCGAGGGGGTGAGGGAGACCCAGTACTTC.

This clonotype turned up a few times. J is TRBJ1-4 and V is TRBV10-3, with a possible D match to TRBD1 (5 bases). CDR1 is ENHRY and CDR2 is SYGVKD in the germline V gene. V lost 2 bases to trimming and J lost 5 bases, with 6 bases between them. There are 13 residues in the CDR3. DNA for the CDR3: TGTGCCATCAGTGAGAGGGGAAATGAAAAACTGTTTTTT. It translates to CAISERGNEKLFF.

This clonotype was seen more than once but under ten times. The chain recombines TRBV29-1 with TRBJ2-7; D ambiguous. The CDR3 covers 13 residues. Looked up from germline, CDR1 is SQVTM and CDR2 is ANQGSEA. Trimming shortened V by 7 bases and J by 0 bases, and 13 bases separated the two germline ends. The CDR3 coding sequence is TGCAGCGCCCGATACCAGGCCTCCTACGAGCAGTACTTC. This gives the protein CSARYQASYEQYF.

This clonotype was seen a few times. The chain recombines TRBV14 with TRBJ1-1; D unclear. Trimming took off 6 bases at V and 1 base at J, with 9 bases between the two ends. CDR1 is SGHDN and CDR2 is FVKESK in the germline V gene. CDR3 size: 13 residues. In DNA, the CDR3 is TGTGCCAGCAGTCGGAAGCCGAACACTGAAGCTTTCTTT. Its translation: CASSRKPNTEAFF.

The rearrangement links TRBV12-3 or TRBV12-4 to TRBJ1-5, with 7 bases identical to TRBD1. The V gene end was trimmed by 7 bases and the J gene end by 6 bases; junction bases not matched to a gene: 9. The CDR3 length is 14 residues. CDR3 DNA sequence: TGTGCCAGCAACCAGGGGGTTCACATTCAGCCCCAGCATTTT. Protein product: CASNQGVHIQPQHF.

This clonotype was counted between two and nine times. V usage is TRBV20-1 and J usage is TRBJ1-1; 11 nucleotides match TRBD1. Germline CDR1 DFQATT, CDR2 SNEGSKA (reference sequence). CDR3 size: 16 residues. V trimming: 3 bases; J trimming: 0 bases; junction bases outside the gene matches: 6. CDR3: CSARFGTGGLNTEAFF. The CDR3 coding sequence is TGCAGTGCTAGGTTTGGGACAGGGGGGTTGAACACTGAAGCTTTCTTT.

This clonotype occurred a few times. V usage is TRBV10-3 and J usage is TRBJ2-5; D may correspond to TRBD1 or TRBD2 (5 bases each). The CDR3 spans 14 residues. In germline, CDR1 is ENHRY, CDR2 SYGVKD. Deletions cut 2 bases from V and 4 bases from J, with 11 bases between. The CDR3 loop reads CAISEGQGAETQYF. DNA for the CDR3: TGTGCCATCAGTGAGGGTCAGGGAGCAGAGACCCAGTACTTC.

In its sample, this clonotype was seen a few times. The chain combines TRBV7-2 with TRBJ2-7, with 11 bases aligning to TRBD2. Looked up from germline, CDR1 is SGHTA and CDR2 is FQGNSA. The CDR3 sequence is 18 residues long. Trimming at V came to 1 base and at J to 0 bases, leaving 8 bases not matched to a gene. CDR3 residues: CASSLVASGGPNSYEQYF. The CDR3 DNA is TGTGCCAGCAGCTTAGTGGCTAGCGGGGGGCCAAACTCCTACGAGCAGTACTTC.

The rearrangement joins TRBV4-2 to TRBJ2-7, with 8 bases aligning to TRBD2. Germline lookup yields CDR1 LGHNA and CDR2 YNFKEQ. The junction had 14 bases not matched to a gene; V was cut back by 8 bases and J by 5 bases. CDR3 size: 15 residues. In DNA form, the CDR3 reads TGTGCCAGCTCGGCGGGGGGCGATCCTTGGGACGAGCAGTACTTC. Amino acid sequence: CASSAGGDPWDEQYF.

V and J are TRBV20-1 and TRBJ2-3; D is unclear. CDR1 is DFQATT, CDR2 SNEGSKA, per germline (reference sequence). The CDR3 contains 15 residues. The germline V and J ends were trimmed by 0 bases and 2 bases, with 12 bases remaining between them. CDR3: CSARDPQRSTDTQYF. For the CDR3, the DNA is TGCAGTGCTAGAGATCCGCAAAGGTCCACAGATACGCAGTATTTT.

The rearrangement uses TRBV18 and TRBJ2-7; possible D gene TRBD1, 5 bases. The CDR3 covers 17 residues. Trimming removed 3 bases from V and 1 base from J, with 19 bases in between. Germline lookup yields CDR1 KGHSH and CDR2 LQKENI. In DNA form, the CDR3 reads TGTGCCAGCTCACCTCAAGTGGGCAGGGCGTTTTCCTACGAGCAGTACTTC. Encoded protein: CASSPQVGRAFSYEQYF.